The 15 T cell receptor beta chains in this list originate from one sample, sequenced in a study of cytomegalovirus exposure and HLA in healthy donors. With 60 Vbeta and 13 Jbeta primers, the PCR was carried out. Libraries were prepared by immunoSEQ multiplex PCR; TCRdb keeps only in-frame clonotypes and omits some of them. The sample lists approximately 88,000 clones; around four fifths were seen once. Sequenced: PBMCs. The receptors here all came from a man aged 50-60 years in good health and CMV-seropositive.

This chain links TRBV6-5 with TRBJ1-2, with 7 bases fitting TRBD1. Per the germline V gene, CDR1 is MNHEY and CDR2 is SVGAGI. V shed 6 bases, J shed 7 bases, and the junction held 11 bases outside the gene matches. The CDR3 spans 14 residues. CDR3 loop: CASSPWTGTRGYTF. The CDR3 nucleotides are TGTGCCAGCAGCCCCTGGACAGGCACTCGTGGCTACACCTTC.

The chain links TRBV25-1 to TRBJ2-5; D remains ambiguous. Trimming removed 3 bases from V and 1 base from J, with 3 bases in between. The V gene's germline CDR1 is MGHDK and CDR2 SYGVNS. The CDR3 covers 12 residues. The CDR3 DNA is TGTGCCAGCAGTGACTTCCAAGAGACCCAGTACTTC. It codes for CASSDFQETQYF.

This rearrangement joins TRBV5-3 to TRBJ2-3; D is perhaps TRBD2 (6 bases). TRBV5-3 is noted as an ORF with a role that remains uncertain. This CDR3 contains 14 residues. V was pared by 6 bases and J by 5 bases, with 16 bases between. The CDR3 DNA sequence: TGTGCCAGAAACCAGCGGGCTAGTGGAGATACGCAGTATTTT. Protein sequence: CARNQRASGDTQYF.

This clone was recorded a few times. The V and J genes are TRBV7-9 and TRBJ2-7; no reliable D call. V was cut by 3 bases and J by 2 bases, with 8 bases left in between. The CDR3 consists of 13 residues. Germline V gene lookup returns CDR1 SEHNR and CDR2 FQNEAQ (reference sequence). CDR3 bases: TGTGCCAGCAGCTTGACGGGTGCCTACGAGCAGTACTTC. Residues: CASSLTGAYEQYF.

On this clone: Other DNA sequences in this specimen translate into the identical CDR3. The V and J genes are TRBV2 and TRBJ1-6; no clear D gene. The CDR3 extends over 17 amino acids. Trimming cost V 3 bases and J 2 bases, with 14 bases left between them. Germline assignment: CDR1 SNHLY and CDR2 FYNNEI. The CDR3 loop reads CASSDEGQLAYNSPLHF. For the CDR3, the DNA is TGTGCCAGCAGTGATGAGGGCCAATTAGCCTATAATTCACCCCTCCACTTT.

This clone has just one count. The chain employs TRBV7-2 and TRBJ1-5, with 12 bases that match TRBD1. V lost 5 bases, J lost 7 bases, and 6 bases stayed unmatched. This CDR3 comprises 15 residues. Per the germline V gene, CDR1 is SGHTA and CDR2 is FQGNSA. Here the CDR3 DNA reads TGTGCCAGCAGCGGGACAGGGGGCGCCGGGCAGCCCCAGCATTTT. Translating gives CASSGTGGAGQPQHF.

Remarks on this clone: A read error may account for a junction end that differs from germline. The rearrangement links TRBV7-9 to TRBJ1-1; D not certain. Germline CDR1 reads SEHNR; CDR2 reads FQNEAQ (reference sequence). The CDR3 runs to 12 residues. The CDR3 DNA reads TGTTCCAGCAGCGAGGTTGACACTGAAGCTTTCTTT. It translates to CSSSEVDTEAFF.

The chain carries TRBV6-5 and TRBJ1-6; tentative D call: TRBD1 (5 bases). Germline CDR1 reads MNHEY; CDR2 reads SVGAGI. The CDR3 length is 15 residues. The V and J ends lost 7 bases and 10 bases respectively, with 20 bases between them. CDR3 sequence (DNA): TGTGCCAGCACCTCGACAGCCCGGACCTCCTCACCCCTCCACTTT. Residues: CASTSTARTSSPLHF.

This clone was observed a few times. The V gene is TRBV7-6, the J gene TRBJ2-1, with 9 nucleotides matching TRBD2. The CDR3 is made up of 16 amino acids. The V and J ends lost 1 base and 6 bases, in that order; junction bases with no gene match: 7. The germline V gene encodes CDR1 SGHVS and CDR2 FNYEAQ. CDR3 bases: TGTGCCAGCAGCTTAGATGGCGGGGGGGCCTCCAATGAGCAGTTCTTC. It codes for CASSLDGGGASNEQFF.

CDR3 loop: CASSDSGSGNTIYF. The CDR3 region has the DNA TGCGCCAGCAGCGACAGTGGCTCTGGAAACACCATATATTTT. The chain combines TRBV5-1 with TRBJ1-3; tentatively, D is TRBD1 (5 bases). The CDR3 has 14 residues. The V and J ends lost 4 bases and 0 bases respectively, with 8 bases between them. Germline V gives CDR1 SGHRS, CDR2 YFSETQ.

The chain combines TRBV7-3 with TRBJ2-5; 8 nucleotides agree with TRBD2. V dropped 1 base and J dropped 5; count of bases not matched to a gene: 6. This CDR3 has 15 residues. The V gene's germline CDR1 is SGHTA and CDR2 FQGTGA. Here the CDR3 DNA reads TGTGCCAGCAGCTTAATTGCGGGGGGTGGCGAGACCCAGTACTTC. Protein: CASSLIAGGGETQYF.

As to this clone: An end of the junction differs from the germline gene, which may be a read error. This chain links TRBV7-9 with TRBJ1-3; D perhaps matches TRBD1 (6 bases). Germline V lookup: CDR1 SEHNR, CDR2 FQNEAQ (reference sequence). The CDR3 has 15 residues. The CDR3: CASSFAGVFGSTIYF. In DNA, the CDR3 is TGTGCCAGCAGCTTTGCAGGGGTGTTTGGAAGCACCATATATTTT.

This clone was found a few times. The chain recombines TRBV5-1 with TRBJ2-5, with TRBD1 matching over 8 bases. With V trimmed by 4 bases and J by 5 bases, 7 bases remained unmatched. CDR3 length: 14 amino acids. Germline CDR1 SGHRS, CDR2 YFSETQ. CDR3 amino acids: CASSPKGQGETQYF. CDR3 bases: TGCGCCAGCAGCCCAAAAGGACAGGGCGAGACCCAGTACTTC.

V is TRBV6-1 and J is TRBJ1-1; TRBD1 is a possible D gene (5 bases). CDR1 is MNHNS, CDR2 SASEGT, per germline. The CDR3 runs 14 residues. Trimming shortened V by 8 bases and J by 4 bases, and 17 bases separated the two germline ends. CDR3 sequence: CASRLEGWGTEAFF. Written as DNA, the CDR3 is TGTGCCAGCCGCTTGGAGGGGTGGGGCACTGAAGCTTTCTTT.

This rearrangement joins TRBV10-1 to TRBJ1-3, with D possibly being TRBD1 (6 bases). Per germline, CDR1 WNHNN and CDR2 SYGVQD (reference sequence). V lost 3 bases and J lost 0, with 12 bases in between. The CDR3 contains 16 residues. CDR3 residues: CASSDYDRISGNTIYF. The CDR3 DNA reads TGCGCCAGCAGTGACTACGACAGGATCTCTGGAAACACCATATATTTT.